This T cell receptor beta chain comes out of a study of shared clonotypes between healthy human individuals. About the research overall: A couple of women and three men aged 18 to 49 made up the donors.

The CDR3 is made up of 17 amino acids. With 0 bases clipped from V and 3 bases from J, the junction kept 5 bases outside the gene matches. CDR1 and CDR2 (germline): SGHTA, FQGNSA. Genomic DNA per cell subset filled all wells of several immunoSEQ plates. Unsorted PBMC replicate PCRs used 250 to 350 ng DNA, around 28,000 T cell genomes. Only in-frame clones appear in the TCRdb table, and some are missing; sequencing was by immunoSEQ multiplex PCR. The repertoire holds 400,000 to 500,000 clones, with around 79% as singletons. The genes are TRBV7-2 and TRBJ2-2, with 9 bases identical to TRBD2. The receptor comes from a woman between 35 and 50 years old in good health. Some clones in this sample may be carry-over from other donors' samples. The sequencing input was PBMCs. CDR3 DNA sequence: TGTGCCAGCAGCTTAGCGGGACTAGCCAGTGACACCGGGGAGCTGTTTTTT. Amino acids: CASSLAGLASDTGELFF.